These 24 T cell receptor beta chains came from one sample sequenced in a study of T cells in localized non-small cell lung cancer. Produced via immunoSEQ multiplex PCR; TCRdb's table is partial and in-frame only. The sample comprises about 1,600 clones, around 20% of which are singletons, and around 18% rests with the top ten. The material was normal lung tissue next to the tumor, obtained before any cancer treatment. The receptor source for this set is a male donor aged 60 or over with stage III squamous cell lung carcinoma.

This rearrangement joins TRBV10-1 to TRBJ2-7, with TRBD1 matching 7 bases. V shed 0 bases and J 7 bases; nucleotides not matched to a gene: 6. This CDR3 region has 14 residues. CDR1 is WNHNN and CDR2 is SYGVQD in the germline V gene (reference sequence). The CDR3 DNA reads as TGCGCCAGCAGTGAGTCTTCAGGGGGTGAAGAGCAGTACTTC. Translating gives CASSESSGGEEQYF.

The table lists this clone with a few counts. The J gene is TRBJ2-7, the V gene TRBV12-5; weak D call: TRBD2 (6 bases). In germline, CDR1 is LGHNT, CDR2 FRNRAP. This CDR3 region has 13 residues. The DNA of the CDR3 is TGTGCCAGCACCTTTAGCGGTTTCTACGAGCAGTACTTC. Residues: CASTFSGFYEQYF.

The chain uses TRBV6-8 and TRBJ2-7; D might be TRBD1 (6 bases). This CDR3 contains 14 residues. Germline V gene data show CDR1 as MNHGY and CDR2 as SAAAGT. V was clipped by 0 bases and J by 8 bases, with 14 bases between them. Here the CDR3 DNA reads TGTGCCAGCAGTTACTCGGGGGCAGGTAGTAAGCAGTACTTC. Protein sequence: CASSYSGAGSKQYF.

The rearrangement joins TRBV5-1 to TRBJ1-3, with TRBD1 matching 8 bases. CDR1 and CDR2 (germline): SGHRS, YFSETQ. This CDR3 comprises 14 residues. The trim removed 4 bases at V and 6 bases at J, leaving 6 bases unmatched. CDR3 in DNA: TGCGCCAGCAGCCAGGACCAGGGGGCAAACACCATATATTTT. Its protein is CASSQDQGANTIYF. Full variable domain (rest looked up from reference TRBV5-1 and TRBJ1-3): KAGVTQTPRYLIKTRGQQVTLSCSPISGHRSVSWYQQTPGQGLQFLFEYFSETQRNKGNFPGRFSGRQFSNSRSEMNVSTLELGDSALYLCASSQDQGANTIYFGEGSWLTVV.

This chain uses TRBV6-8 with TRBJ1-2; weak D call: TRBD1 (6 bases). Per the germline V gene, CDR1 is MNHGY and CDR2 is SAAAGT. Trimming took off 2 bases at V and 4 bases at J, with 20 bases between the two ends. The CDR3 sequence is 17 residues long. CDR3 sequence: CASSYTPTGIRFYGYTF. The CDR3 DNA is TGTGCCAGCAGTTACACACCCACAGGGATTCGTTTCTATGGCTACACCTTC.

V gene TRBV6-8 combines with J gene TRBJ2-2, with 8 bases identical to TRBD1. V was pared by 2 bases and J by 3 bases, with 5 bases of the junction left unmatched. CDR1 and CDR2 (germline): MNHGY, SAAAGT. The CDR3 is made up of 16 amino acids. CDR3 bases: TGTGCCAGCAGTTACCCAATGACAGGGGACACCGGGGAGCTGTTTTTT. As protein: CASSYPMTGDTGELFF.

The V and J genes are TRBV6-8 and TRBJ2-3; 9 bases align to TRBD1. After removal of 7 bases from V and 4 bases from J, the junction contained 3 bases not matched to a gene. The V gene's germline CDR1 is MNHGY and CDR2 SAAAGT. The CDR3 is 13 residues long. CDR3 bases: TGTGCCAGCAAACAGGGGGCCGCAGATACGCAGTATTTT. Amino acids: CASKQGAADTQYF.

This chain connects TRBV29-1 to TRBJ1-1; 7 bases are a match to TRBD1. The CDR3 runs to 14 residues. Germline V gene lookup returns CDR1 SQVTM and CDR2 ANQGSEA. V trimming: 4 bases; J trimming: 1 base; junction bases outside the gene matches: 6. CDR3 in DNA: TGCAGCGTTGCTAGTCGGACAGGGAACACTGAAGCTTTCTTT. Translated, it gives CSVASRTGNTEAFF.

The rearrangement uses TRBV11-3 and TRBJ2-5, with TRBD1 matching 7 bases. This CDR3 has 16 amino acids. CDR1 and CDR2 from the germline V gene are SGHNT and YENEEA. J gave up 4 bases and V 4 bases, and 12 bases lay outside the gene matches. The CDR3, as DNA: TGTGCCAGCAGCTCCACCACCAGGGGGAGAAGAGAGACCCAGTACTTC. It is translated as CASSSTTRGRRETQYF.

CDR3 coding DNA: TGTGCCAGCTCACGAGGACAGATGAACACTGAAGCTTTCTTT. Amino acid sequence: CASSRGQMNTEAFF. The rearrangement joins TRBV18 to TRBJ1-1, with a possible D match to TRBD1 (6 bases). This CDR3 has 14 amino acids. The V gene lost 4 bases and the J gene lost 0 bases, with 9 bases spanning the gap. Germline loops: CDR1 KGHSH, CDR2 LQKENI.

Only a few counts were recorded for this clone. The J gene is TRBJ2-1, the V gene TRBV7-2; no definite D call. CDR1 is SGHTA, CDR2 FQGNSA, per germline. The CDR3 has 13 amino acids. V lost 0 bases to trimming and J lost 9 bases, with 9 bases between them. As DNA, the CDR3 is TGTGCCAGCAGCTTAGCAGGGTCAGGTGAGCAGTTCTTC. Its protein is CASSLAGSGEQFF.

This clone was observed at least ten times. The chain recombines TRBV6-8 with TRBJ1-5; 9 bases map to TRBD1. CDR3 length: 16 residues. Per the germline V gene, CDR1 is MNHGY and CDR2 is SAAAGT. V was pared by 6 bases and J by 7 bases, with 13 bases of the junction left unmatched. The DNA for the CDR3 is TGTGCCAGCAGCCCTACTTGGACAGGGGACGGACAGCCCCAGCATTTT. It specifies CASSPTWTGDGQPQHF.

Relative to its sample, this clone is large. The V and J genes are TRBV11-3 and TRBJ1-5; 8 bases line up with TRBD1. From germline, CDR1 is SGHNT and CDR2 YENEEA. Trimming cost V 5 bases and J 0 bases; bases outside gene matches: 9. The CDR3 spans 17 residues. The CDR3 region has the DNA TGTGCCAGCAGCCGAAATGTGGGGACAGGTAGCAATCAGCCCCAGCATTTT. It yields the protein CASSRNVGTGSNQPQHF.

This chain links TRBV9 with TRBJ2-7; 8 positions agree with TRBD2. The CDR3 runs to 15 residues. Unmatched junction bases numbered 5, after V lost 0 bases and J lost 3 bases. Per germline, CDR1 SGDLS and CDR2 YYNGEE. The CDR3 DNA reads as TGTGCCAGCAGCGTAGGACTAGCGAGGATCTACGAGCAGTACTTC. This translates into CASSVGLARIYEQYF.

The sample holds a few counts of this clone. CDR3 coding DNA: TGTGCCAGCAGTTATAGGGCCCCCGGTAGTGAGCAGTTCTTC. This translates into CASSYRAPGSEQFF. This rearrangement joins TRBV6-8 to TRBJ2-1; D not certain. The CDR3 contains 14 residues. Germline V CDR1 and CDR2: MNHGY, SAAAGT. V was pared by 3 bases and J by 9 bases, with 15 bases between.

This clone was detected only a few times. Other DNA variants within this sample encode the same CDR3. The genes are TRBV6-8 and TRBJ1-6; D gene uncertain. Trimming cost V 2 bases and J 10 bases, with 12 bases left between them. This CDR3 comprises 14 residues. In germline, CDR1 is MNHGY, CDR2 SAAAGT. DNA for the CDR3: TGTGCCAGCAGTTACAGGGCCCCGGGATCACCCCTCCACTTT. Translating gives CASSYRAPGSPLHF.

This clone was recorded once. Here the CDR3 reads CASSQGQFYEQYF. The CDR3 region has the DNA TGTGCCAGCAGCCAGGGACAGTTCTACGAGCAGTACTTC. The chain recombines TRBV14 with TRBJ2-7, with 7 nucleotides matching TRBD1. The CDR3 has 13 residues. The germline CDR1 and CDR2 sequences are SGHDN and FVKESK. V lost 3 bases, J lost 3 bases, and 2 bases stayed unmatched.

The chain couples TRBV29-1 to TRBJ2-4; the D is unclear. Germline loops: CDR1 SQVTM, CDR2 ANQGSEA. V was shortened by 8 bases and J by 7 bases, with 18 bases between the two germline ends. This CDR3 comprises 13 residues. The CDR3 coding sequence is TGCAGCTTCTGGAGTGGGGTTCGGAACATTCAGTACTTC. Translated, it gives CSFWSGVRNIQYF.

The chain couples TRBV19 to TRBJ2-7, with D possibly being TRBD2 (7 bases). Trimming stripped 5 bases from V and 2 bases from J, with 10 bases between. Germline V lookup: CDR1 LNHDA, CDR2 SQIVND (reference sequence). The length of the CDR3 is 13 residues. CDR3 amino acids: CASSAGAAYEQYF. The CDR3 DNA reads as TGTGCCAGTAGTGCGGGGGCCGCCTACGAGCAGTACTTC. Filled out from reference TRBV19 and TRBJ2-7, the complete variable domain reads DGGITQSPKYLFRKEGQNVTLSCEQNLNHDAMYWYRQDPGQGLRLIYYSQIVNDFQKGDIAEGYSVSREKKESFPLTVTSAQKNPTAFYLCASSAGAAYEQYFGPGTRLTVT.

In its sample, this clone is large. This sequence joins TRBV5-1 and TRBJ1-1, with 7 bases fitting TRBD1. The CDR3 spans 15 residues. The ends lost 0 bases at V and 4 bases at J; junction bases unmatched: 6. Germline V CDR1 and CDR2: SGHRS, YFSETQ. CDR3 protein: CASSLGGTAITEAFF. In DNA, the CDR3 is TGCGCCAGCAGCTTGGGGGGGACAGCTATCACTGAAGCTTTCTTT.

The chain couples TRBV11-3 to TRBJ1-1; D not resolved. This CDR3 contains 14 residues. The germline gives CDR1 SGHNT, CDR2 YENEEA. The V and J ends lost 0 bases and 6 bases respectively, with 11 bases between them. The CDR3 region is CASSLDALRAEAFF. CDR3 coding DNA: TGTGCCAGCAGCTTAGATGCTCTGAGGGCTGAAGCTTTCTTT. The complete variable domain, with remaining parts taken from reference TRBV11-3 and TRBJ1-1, reads EAGVVQSPRYKIIEKKQPVAFWCNPISGHNTLYWYLQNLGQGPELLIRYENEEAVDDSQLPKDRFSAERLKGVDSTLKIQPAELGDSAVYLCASSLDALRAEAFFGQGTRLTVV.

The chain carries TRBV5-1 and TRBJ2-5, with 9 positions matching TRBD1. CDR1 and CDR2 from the germline V gene are SGHRS and YFSETQ. With V trimmed by 4 bases and J by 4 bases, 5 bases remained unmatched. The CDR3 loop spans 14 amino acids. CDR3 sequence: CASSLRTGVETQYF. In nucleotides, the CDR3 is TGCGCCAGCAGCCTCAGGACAGGGGTAGAGACCCAGTACTTC.

In its sample, this clone was seen a few times. The gene calls are TRBV6-8 and TRBJ2-1; TRBD1 matches 12 bases. The ends lost 5 bases at V and 9 bases at J; junction bases unmatched: 8. CDR3 length: 15 residues. Germline CDR1 MNHGY, CDR2 SAAAGT. The CDR3 reads CASSARDRGRGEQFF. DNA of the CDR3: TGTGCCAGCAGTGCGAGGGACAGGGGGCGCGGTGAGCAGTTCTTC.

This clone is termed medium-sized. The genes are TRBV11-3 and TRBJ1-2; no reliable D call. The V gene's germline CDR1 is SGHNT and CDR2 YENEEA. V gave up 1 base and J gave up 5 bases, with 20 bases separating them. This CDR3 is 17 amino acids long. The CDR3 DNA follows: TGTGCCAGCAGCTTAGGCAGGTCTGGGGTGGAACTATATGGCTACACCTTC. The encoded protein is CASSLGRSGVELYGYTF.